These T cell receptor beta chains were read from a single sample in a study of blood T cell repertoires in COVID-19. The repertoire was sequenced with immunoSEQ multiplex PCR; TCRdb's copy has only in-frame clones and lacks some. Seen here are about 140,000 clones, approximately 84% observed once, and the top ten hold 3% to 3.5%. Source material: PBMCs or T cells enriched from blood (not recorded which). The receptors originated from a woman between 50 and 59 years old with acute COVID-19. CDR3s include the opening cysteine and the closing phenylalanine or tryptophan. D genes are given only for firm matches. Clone size is given for some rows only: seen once, a few or many times, or a class if the clone is expanded.

>TRBD1|TRBJ2-5|TRBV5-4|-
TGTGCCAGCACCGACAGGGCGATCGGGAAGACCCAGTACTTC
CASTDRAIGKTQYF
>-|TRBJ2-7|TRBV12-1|-
TGTGCCAGGAAGATTTTGAGGTCCTACGAGCAGTACTTC
CARKILRSYEQYF
>TRBD1|TRBJ1-2|TRBV7-6|-
TGTGCCAGCAGCTTAAGTGTATCTCCTACAGGGGGCAAGGCCTATGGCTACACCTTC
CASSLSVSPTGGKAYGYTF
>-|TRBJ2-7|TRBV6-5|-
TGTGCCAGCGGACGGGACACCGGGCCGTACGAGCAGTACTTC
CASGRDTGPYEQYF
>-|TRBJ1-5|TRBV2|-
TGTGCCAGCAGTGAAGCGCTTCGAGGGGGTCAGCCCCAGCATTTT
CASSEALRGGQPQHF
>-|TRBJ1-5|TRBV4-3|once
TGCGCCAGCAGCCAAGATCTTACGAGGATCCCTCAGCCCCAGCATTTT
CASSQDLTRIPQPQHF
>-|TRBJ2-3|TRBV10-1|-
TGCGCCAGCAGTGAGACCAGACTCACTAGCACAGATACGCAGTATTTT
CASSETRLTSTDTQYF
>-|TRBJ2-7|TRBV14|-
TGTGCCAGCAGCCAAGATAGGGCGGGGCGACTCCGTTTC
CASSQDRAGRLRF
>-|TRBJ1-2|TRBV4-1|few
TGCGCCAGCAGCCCGATAGAAGGACAGACCTACTATGGCTACACCTTC
CASSPIEGQTYYGYTF
>-|TRBJ1-2|TRBV27|once
TGTGCCAGCAGTTTATCCCCAGGATACTATGGCTACACCTTC
CASSLSPGYYGYTF
>-|TRBJ2-5|TRBV11-2|once
TGTGCCAGCACCCTAAGGCGGGACCAAGAGACCCAGTACTTC
CASTLRRDQETQYF
>-|TRBJ2-1|TRBV6-1|once
TGTGCCAGCAGTGCCGAGGGGGGCGGGAGACCCAACAATGAGCAGTTCTTC
CASSAEGGGRPNNEQFF
>-|TRBJ2-5|TRBV4-1|-
TGCGCCAGCAGCCAAGACTTCTCCAGGGACCAGTACTTC
CASSQDFSRDQYF
>TRBD2|TRBJ2-5|TRBV7-9|few
TGTGCCAGCAGCTCACCTAGGTCGGGACTAGCGAACCAAGAGACCCAGTACTTC
CASSSPRSGLANQETQYF
>-|TRBJ1-2|TRBV6-1|once
TGTGCCAGCAGTGAAGGGAGGGATGCTGGCTACACCTTC
CASSEGRDAGYTF
>TRBD1|TRBJ1-2|TRBV29-1|-
TGCAGCGTAGACAAGGACAGGGCGGGTGGCTACACCTTC
CSVDKDRAGGYTF
>-|TRBJ2-3|TRBV5-4|once
TGTGCCAGCAGCGCATGGGGGTCTAGCGTAACAGATACGCAGTATTTT
CASSAWGSSVTDTQYF